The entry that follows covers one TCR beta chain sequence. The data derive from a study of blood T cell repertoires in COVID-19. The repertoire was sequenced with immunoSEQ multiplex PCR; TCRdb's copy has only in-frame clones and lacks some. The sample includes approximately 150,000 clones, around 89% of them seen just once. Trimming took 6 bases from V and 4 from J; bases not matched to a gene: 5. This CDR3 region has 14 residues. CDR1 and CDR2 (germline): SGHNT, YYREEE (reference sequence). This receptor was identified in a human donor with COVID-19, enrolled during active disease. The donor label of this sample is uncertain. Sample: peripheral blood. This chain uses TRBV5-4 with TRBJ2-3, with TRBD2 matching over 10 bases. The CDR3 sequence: CASTFGLAADTQYF. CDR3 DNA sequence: TGTGCCAGCACCTTCGGACTAGCGGCAGATACGCAGTATTTT.